The rows below give T cell receptor beta chains drawn from one sample of a study of cytotoxic CD8 clonotypes in ibrutinib-treated CLL. Data came from immunoSEQ multiplex PCR; TCRdb stores just in-frame clones and leaves some out. The data hold 150,000 or so clones, with approximately 80% observed a single time. Sequences were derived from PBMCs, sampled after 12 months of ibrutinib treatment. These TCRs come from a human donor with chronic lymphocytic leukemia. CDR3s include the opening cysteine and the closing phenylalanine or tryptophan. A D gene is named only where the DNA matches it firmly. Size values are once, few and many counts, or a class for expanded clones, and some rows have none.

CDR3nt: TGTGCCAGCAGCCAAGAGCCGGGGGGCAGGGAGACCCAGTACTTC
CDR3aa: CASSQEPGGRETQYF
d_gene: -
j_gene: TRBJ2-5
v_gene: TRBV4-2
abundance: -

CDR3nt: TGTGCCAGCAGCTTGGCCACTAGCGGGTGGGAGACCCAGTACTTC
CDR3aa: CASSLATSGWETQYF
d_gene: TRBD2
j_gene: TRBJ2-5
v_gene: TRBV5-5
abundance: -

CDR3nt: TGTGCCAGTAGAAAGATAGCTAACTATGGCTACACCTTC
CDR3aa: CASRKIANYGYTF
d_gene: -
j_gene: TRBJ1-2
v_gene: TRBV19
abundance: -

CDR3nt: TGTGCCAGCAGATTAAGACTAATGTTTGGGGAGACCCAGTACTTC
CDR3aa: CASRLRLMFGETQYF
d_gene: -
j_gene: TRBJ2-5
v_gene: TRBV2
abundance: few

CDR3nt: TGTGCCAGCAGCTTGAGGGGGGGACTCTACGAGCAGTACTTC
CDR3aa: CASSLRGGLYEQYF
d_gene: -
j_gene: TRBJ2-7
v_gene: TRBV7-8
abundance: -

CDR3nt: TGTGCCAGCAGCCCACCGGCGCAGCCCCAGCATTTT
CDR3aa: CASSPPAQPQHF
d_gene: -
j_gene: TRBJ1-5
v_gene: TRBV28
abundance: -

CDR3nt: TGTGCCAGCAGCTTCCAAGGACAGCGGGTCTACGAGCAGTACTTC
CDR3aa: CASSFQGQRVYEQYF
d_gene: -
j_gene: TRBJ2-7
v_gene: TRBV5-6
abundance: -

CDR3nt: TGTGCCAGCAGCGTAGCTTCAGGGCCCGGCACTGAAGCTTTCTTT
CDR3aa: CASSVASGPGTEAFF
d_gene: -
j_gene: TRBJ1-1
v_gene: TRBV9
abundance: -

CDR3nt: TGTGCCAGCAGCTTGGCTGGACTAGCGGGAAGACAAGAGACCCAGTACTTC
CDR3aa: CASSLAGLAGRQETQYF
d_gene: TRBD2
j_gene: TRBJ2-5
v_gene: TRBV5-6
abundance: -

CDR3nt: TGTGCCAGCAGCTACTACTCCTCTGGAAACACCATATATTTT
CDR3aa: CASSYYSSGNTIYF
d_gene: -
j_gene: TRBJ1-3
v_gene: TRBV7-6
abundance: -

CDR3nt: TGTGCCAGCAGCTCGACAGGGAGGGCCTATGGCTACACCTTC
CDR3aa: CASSSTGRAYGYTF
d_gene: TRBD1
j_gene: TRBJ1-2
v_gene: TRBV7-9
abundance: once

CDR3nt: TGTGCCAGCTCACCCGCGATCCACGGTGTGGCAGATACGCAGTATTTT
CDR3aa: CASSPAIHGVADTQYF
d_gene: -
j_gene: TRBJ2-3
v_gene: TRBV18
abundance: -

CDR3nt: TGTGCCATCGGACAGGGCCTTGGTCAGCCCCAGCATTTT
CDR3aa: CAIGQGLGQPQHF
d_gene: TRBD1
j_gene: TRBJ1-5
v_gene: TRBV28
abundance: -

CDR3nt: TGTGCCAGCAGTTCAACGGGACTGAGCACCGGGGAGCTGTTTTTT
CDR3aa: CASSSTGLSTGELFF
d_gene: -
j_gene: TRBJ2-2
v_gene: TRBV6-6
abundance: -

CDR3nt: TGTGCCAGCAGCCTTGGTGGTAACGAGCAGTACTTC
CDR3aa: CASSLGGNEQYF
d_gene: -
j_gene: TRBJ2-7
v_gene: TRBV16
abundance: -

CDR3nt: TGTGCCAGCAGTTATCTCAGCGCTGCTGGGTACGAGCAGTACTTC
CDR3aa: CASSYLSAAGYEQYF
d_gene: -
j_gene: TRBJ2-7
v_gene: TRBV6-5
abundance: few

CDR3nt: TGTGCCATCAGTGAGTCGAGCGTTGGCGAGCAGTACTTC
CDR3aa: CAISESSVGEQYF
d_gene: -
j_gene: TRBJ2-7
v_gene: TRBV10-3
abundance: few

CDR3nt: TGTGCCAGTAGTATAGTAGGGGTCGAACCCTATGGCTACACCTTC
CDR3aa: CASSIVGVEPYGYTF
d_gene: -
j_gene: TRBJ1-2
v_gene: TRBV19
abundance: -

CDR3nt: TGTGCCAGCAGCACGAGACTAGCGGGGGGTACAGATACGCAGTATTTT
CDR3aa: CASSTRLAGGTDTQYF
d_gene: TRBD2
j_gene: TRBJ2-3
v_gene: TRBV5-4
abundance: once

CDR3nt: TGTGCCAGCAGTTCCTACAGGTTATACTCTGGAAACACCATATATTTT
CDR3aa: CASSSYRLYSGNTIYF
d_gene: -
j_gene: TRBJ1-3
v_gene: TRBV28
abundance: -

CDR3nt: TGTGCCAGCAGCCGAGGCGGGGTCAGTGGCCCGTCTTCCTACGAGCAGTACTTC
CDR3aa: CASSRGGVSGPSSYEQYF
d_gene: -
j_gene: TRBJ2-7
v_gene: TRBV4-2
abundance: many

CDR3nt: TGTGCCAGCAGCGGACCCGGGACAGGGGATAAGTACTTC
CDR3aa: CASSGPGTGDKYF
d_gene: TRBD1
j_gene: TRBJ2-7
v_gene: TRBV9
abundance: -

CDR3nt: TGCGCCAGCAGCTTGGCGCAGGGGTACCAAGAGACCCAGTACTTC
CDR3aa: CASSLAQGYQETQYF
d_gene: -
j_gene: TRBJ2-5
v_gene: TRBV5-1
abundance: -

CDR3nt: TGTGCCAGCAGTTTTGGCACAGGGAGGGACTATGGCTACACCTTC
CDR3aa: CASSFGTGRDYGYTF
d_gene: -
j_gene: TRBJ1-2
v_gene: TRBV28
abundance: few

CDR3nt: TGTGCCACCACTCTAGGGGGGGCTGAAGCTTTCTTT
CDR3aa: CATTLGGAEAFF
d_gene: -
j_gene: TRBJ1-1
v_gene: TRBV6-6
abundance: -

CDR3nt: TGCAGCGCCACGGGAACTTACAATGAGCAGTTCTTC
CDR3aa: CSATGTYNEQFF
d_gene: -
j_gene: TRBJ2-1
v_gene: TRBV29-1
abundance: -

CDR3nt: TGTGCCAGCAGCCCGGGGGGCTACGAGCAGTACTTC
CDR3aa: CASSPGGYEQYF
d_gene: TRBD2
j_gene: TRBJ2-7
v_gene: TRBV9
abundance: -

CDR3nt: TGTGCCAGCAGCTTCTTGGGACAGCCTAACTATGGCTACACCTTC
CDR3aa: CASSFLGQPNYGYTF
d_gene: TRBD1
j_gene: TRBJ1-2
v_gene: TRBV5-6
abundance: few

CDR3nt: TGTGCCAGCAGTTACTCGAGGACCGAAGCTTTCTTT
CDR3aa: CASSYSRTEAFF
d_gene: -
j_gene: TRBJ1-1
v_gene: TRBV6-6
abundance: -

CDR3nt: TGTGCCAGCAGTTTAGACAGGGGCCTCTATGGCTACACCTTC
CDR3aa: CASSLDRGLYGYTF
d_gene: TRBD1
j_gene: TRBJ1-2
v_gene: TRBV27
abundance: -

CDR3nt: TGTGCCAGCATAGACACCTACGATTCCTATGGCTACACCTTC
CDR3aa: CASIDTYDSYGYTF
d_gene: -
j_gene: TRBJ1-2
v_gene: TRBV5-4
abundance: once

CDR3nt: TGCGCCAGCAGCCCTCAGACCTACACTGAAGCTTTCTTT
CDR3aa: CASSPQTYTEAFF
d_gene: -
j_gene: TRBJ1-1
v_gene: TRBV4-3
abundance: -

CDR3nt: TGTGCCTGGAGGCAACGGACCTCCTACGAGCAGTACTTC
CDR3aa: CAWRQRTSYEQYF
d_gene: -
j_gene: TRBJ2-7
v_gene: TRBV30
abundance: -

CDR3nt: TGTGCCAGCAGCGTTTCCTATCGGAGCGGGACCGTGAACACCGGGGAGCTGTTTTTT
CDR3aa: CASSVSYRSGTVNTGELFF
d_gene: TRBD2
j_gene: TRBJ2-2
v_gene: TRBV9
abundance: -

CDR3nt: TGTGCCAGCAGCGTAGGAGGGGCTCCTCTGTCCGAGCAGTACTTC
CDR3aa: CASSVGGAPLSEQYF
d_gene: -
j_gene: TRBJ2-7
v_gene: TRBV9
abundance: -